This passage covers 5 T cell receptor beta chains from one sample sequenced in a study of blood T cell repertoires in COVID-19. Repertoires were generated with immunoSEQ multiplex PCR, while TCRdb's copy carries only in-frame clones and drops some. Here the sample spans 150,000 to 200,000 clones, roughly 80% being singletons. Sequencing was performed on peripheral blood. The receptors stem from a woman aged 80 or over with acute or convalescent COVID-19.

This chain links TRBV6-5 with TRBJ1-1; 8 bases are shared with TRBD1. Germline CDR1 MNHEY, CDR2 SVGAGI. The CDR3 has 13 amino acids. Trimming removed 6 bases from V and 10 bases from J; junction bases left unmatched: 10. The CDR3 is CASRHQGAQAAFF. The CDR3, as DNA: TGTGCCAGCAGACATCAGGGGGCTCAGGCAGCTTTCTTT.

The chain recombines TRBV29-1 with TRBJ1-4; 9 nucleotides match TRBD1. CDR1 is SQVTM and CDR2 is ANQGSEA in the germline V gene. J gave up 7 bases and V 6 bases, and 6 bases lay outside the gene matches. The CDR3 loop spans 13 amino acids. CDR3 region: CSVGLDRGEKLFF. DNA for the CDR3: TGCAGCGTAGGCCTGGACAGGGGTGAAAAACTGTTTTTT.

V gene TRBV18 combines with J gene TRBJ2-7; D ambiguous. V lost 3 bases and J lost 3, with 9 bases in between. Germline V lookup: CDR1 KGHSH, CDR2 LQKENI. The CDR3 contains 13 residues. The CDR3 loop reads CASSPENVYEQYF. The DNA for the CDR3 is TGTGCCAGCTCACCTGAGAACGTCTACGAGCAGTACTTC.

The rearrangement joins TRBV2 to TRBJ1-1; TRBD1 agrees at 8 bases. In germline, CDR1 is SNHLY, CDR2 FYNNEI. The CDR3 totals 12 residues. Unmatched junction bases numbered 2, after V lost 6 bases and J lost 5 bases. CDR3 bases: TGTGCCAGCAGAGGACAGGGTACTGAAGCTTTCTTT. It specifies CASRGQGTEAFF.

The rearrangement uses TRBV19 and TRBJ2-5; possibly TRBD2 for D (6 bases). V lost 3 bases and J lost 4, with 12 bases in between. Germline V gene data show CDR1 as LNHDA and CDR2 as SQIVND (reference sequence). This CDR3 spans 14 amino acids. CDR3 in amino acids: CASSIQGGVETQYF. The CDR3 DNA sequence: TGTGCCAGTAGTATCCAGGGAGGCGTAGAGACCCAGTACTTC.